Each of the 29 T cell receptor beta chains below was sequenced from the same sample in a study of shared clonotypes between healthy human individuals. The table came from immunoSEQ multiplex PCR; TCRdb's copy has only in-frame clones and leaves some out. The data show a few hundred thousand clones, around 80% seen once. The sequencing sample was made of PBMCs. All receptors come from a middle-aged woman in good health. Some clones in this sample may be carry-over from other donors' samples.

Comments on this clone: Just one base apart from a much larger clone, this may be a read error. The rearrangement links TRBV15 to TRBJ2-3; perhaps D is TRBD1 or TRBD2 (5 bases each). The CDR3 extends over 14 amino acids. Germline V gene data show CDR1 as LNHNV and CDR2 as YYDKDF (reference sequence). V shed 5 bases and J shed 8 bases, with 17 bases lying between them. Here the CDR3 DNA reads TGTGCCACCAGCCGTGGGGGAGAGGCAGGTACGCAGTATTTT. Its protein product is CATSRGGEAGTQYF.

On this clone: The sample carries other DNA sequences with the same CDR3. The chain is built from TRBV9 and TRBJ2-7; TRBD2 agrees at 8 bases. Germline values: CDR1 SGDLS, CDR2 YYNGEE. Trimming cost V 0 bases and J 0 bases; bases outside gene matches: 2. The CDR3 runs 15 residues. CDR3 loop: CASSVGGTSSYEQYF. The CDR3 DNA reads TGTGCCAGCAGCGTAGGAGGGACTAGCTCCTACGAGCAGTACTTC. Full variable domain (outside the CDR3, taken from reference TRBV9 and TRBJ2-7): DSGVTQTPKHLITATGQRVTLRCSPRSGDLSVYWYQQSLDQGLQFLIQYYNGEERAKGNILERFSAQQFPDLHSELNLSSLELGDSALYFCASSVGGTSSYEQYFGPGTRLTVT.

As to this clone: At one boundary the junction diverges from the germline segment, which might be a read error. This rearrangement joins TRBV10-3 to TRBJ2-5, with 11 nucleotides matching TRBD1. The J call may be in error: the DNA end matches TRBJ2-7 better. This CDR3 has 15 residues. CDR1 is ENHRY and CDR2 is SYGVKD in the germline V gene. The CDR3 sequence is CAIGERGTGGYEQYF. The CDR3 DNA follows: TGTGCCATCGGTGAGCGCGGGACAGGGGGCTACGAGCAGTACTTC.

This rearrangement joins TRBV11-2 to TRBJ1-2; D is ambiguous. In germline, CDR1 is SGHAT, CDR2 FQNNGV. The CDR3 spans 14 residues. Trimming took 2 bases from V and 8 from J, leaving 15 bases between them. CDR3 sequence: CASSLTVAGQGYTF. CDR3 bases: TGTGCCAGCAGCTTAACGGTGGCGGGCCAGGGCTACACCTTC. The variable domain in full, with the rest retrieved from reference TRBV11-2 and TRBJ1-2, is EAGVAQSPRYKIIEKRQSVAFWCNPISGHATLYWYQQILGQGPKLLIQFQNNGVVDDSQLPKDRFSAERLKGVDSTLKIQPAKLEDSAVYLCASSLTVAGQGYTFGSGTRLTVV.

The rearrangement links TRBV5-1 to TRBJ2-1; 11 bases agree with TRBD2. The ends lost 4 bases at V and 3 bases at J; junction bases unmatched: 9. Looked up from germline, CDR1 is SGHRS and CDR2 is YFSETQ. This CDR3 has 17 residues. CDR3 DNA sequence: TGCGCCAGCAGCCTACAGGGACTAGCGGATTACTACAATGAGCAGTTCTTC. Its translation is CASSLQGLADYYNEQFF.

The gene calls are TRBV19 and TRBJ1-5; D perhaps matches TRBD1 (6 bases). Germline CDR1 is LNHDA and CDR2 is SQIVND (reference sequence). The V and J ends lost 3 bases and 13 bases respectively, with 16 bases between them. The CDR3 is 13 residues long. CDR3: CASSITFRDIQHF. The DNA for the CDR3 is TGTGCCAGTAGTATTACATTTCGGGACATACAGCATTTT.

This chain joins TRBV11-2 and TRBJ1-3; D might be TRBD1 (5 bases). The CDR3 extends over 16 amino acids. CDR1 is SGHAT and CDR2 is FQNNGV in the germline V gene. The V and J ends lost 0 bases and 0 bases respectively, with 9 bases between them. The CDR3 bases are TGTGCCAGCAGCTTAGAAGGGGCAAGCTCTGGAAACACCATATATTTT. This translates into CASSLEGASSGNTIYF.

This clone was seen only a few times. The CDR3 nucleotides read TGTGCCAGTAGTATCCCCGGGATAGCCAAAAACATTCAGTACTTC. Its protein product is CASSIPGIAKNIQYF. The chain combines TRBV19 with TRBJ2-4, with D maybe TRBD2 (5 bases). Germline V gives CDR1 LNHDA, CDR2 SQIVND (reference sequence). Trimming left V 3 bases short and J 0 bases short, with 9 bases between. This CDR3 has 15 residues.

This chain joins TRBV30 and TRBJ1-4; a weak D match, TRBD1 (5 bases). Per germline, CDR1 GTSNPN and CDR2 SVGIG (reference sequence). The V end was cut by 0 bases, the J end by 8 bases, with 10 bases between. The CDR3 sequence is 13 residues long. The CDR3 region has the DNA TGTGCCTGGAGTGTTGGGGGAGTAGAAAAACTGTTTTTT. Translation gives CAWSVGGVEKLFF.

The chain links TRBV27 to TRBJ2-2; possibly TRBD1 for D (6 bases). This CDR3 has 14 amino acids. Germline V gene data show CDR1 as MNHEY and CDR2 as SMNVEV (reference sequence). Between the trimmed V and J ends, which lost 1 base and 10 bases, there was a span of 13 bases. In nucleotides, the CDR3 is TGTGCCAGCAGTTTATTGGGGGCTTACGAGGAGCTGTTTTTT. It is translated as CASSLLGAYEELFF.

The rearrangement joins TRBV7-6 to TRBJ1-1; D is uncertain. Germline CDR1 SGHVS, CDR2 FNYEAQ. V shed 5 bases and J shed 0 bases, with 13 bases lying between them. The CDR3 covers 15 residues. The CDR3 DNA follows: TGTGCCAGCAGCCCCGGACTGACAATGAACACTGAAGCTTTCTTT. It encodes CASSPGLTMNTEAFF.

The V gene is TRBV28, the J gene TRBJ1-1; 10 bases align to TRBD1. Germline V CDR1 and CDR2: MDHEN, SYDVKM. There are 15 residues in the CDR3. V trimming: 3 bases; J trimming: 6 bases; junction bases outside the gene matches: 7. CDR3 loop: CASSFTPGQGAEAFF. The CDR3 DNA reads as TGTGCCAGCAGTTTCACCCCCGGACAGGGGGCTGAAGCTTTCTTT.

The CDR3 bases are TGTGCCATCAGTGAGGTGGGGGGACCCTATGGCTACACCTTC. This translates into CAISEVGGPYGYTF. The chain uses TRBV10-3 and TRBJ1-2; the D gene is possibly TRBD1 (5 bases). The CDR3 runs 14 residues. Germline V lookup: CDR1 ENHRY, CDR2 SYGVKD. Trimming pared 2 bases from V and 4 bases from J, leaving 11 bases between.

V and J are TRBV9 and TRBJ1-4; D might be TRBD1 (5 bases). Germline CDR1 and CDR2: SGDLS and YYNGEE. Trimming took off 4 bases at V and 5 bases at J, with 12 bases between the two ends. CDR3 length: 14 amino acids. The CDR3 DNA follows: TGTGCCAGCAGCCAGTGGGCAGGGAATGAAAAACTGTTTTTT. As protein: CASSQWAGNEKLFF. Based on the CDR3 plus reference TRBV9 and TRBJ1-4, the full variable domain is DSGVTQTPKHLITATGQRVTLRCSPRSGDLSVYWYQQSLDQGLQFLIQYYNGEERAKGNILERFSAQQFPDLHSELNLSSLELGDSALYFCASSQWAGNEKLFFGSGTQLSVL.

The chain employs TRBV7-2 and TRBJ1-4; TRBD1 matches 8 bases. V was pared by 5 bases and J by 1 base, with 3 bases of the junction left unmatched. CDR1 and CDR2 from the germline V gene are SGHTA and FQGNSA. There are 15 residues in the CDR3. The CDR3, as DNA: TGTGCCAGCAGCCTGACAGGGGTAACTAATGAAAAACTGTTTTTT. The encoded protein is CASSLTGVTNEKLFF.

The rearrangement joins TRBV2 to TRBJ2-3, with unresolved D. The germline V gene has CDR1 SNHLY and CDR2 FYNNEI. This CDR3 has 11 residues. V shed 5 bases and J shed 4 bases, with 4 bases lying between them. This chain's CDR3 is CASSPADTQYF. The CDR3 DNA sequence: TGTGCCAGCAGTCCCGCAGATACGCAGTATTTT.

This clone was observed a single time. The rearrangement uses TRBV10-3 and TRBJ2-2; D ambiguous. This CDR3 comprises 16 residues. Deletions cut 4 bases from V and 0 bases from J, with 12 bases between. CDR1 ENHRY and CDR2 SYGVKD come from the germline V gene. CDR3 coding DNA: TGTGCCATCAGTGGCCGGCAGGCCGCGAACACCGGGGAGCTGTTTTTT. Protein product: CAISGRQAANTGELFF.

V usage is TRBV6-5 and J usage is TRBJ2-4; no clear D. Germline CDR1 MNHEY, CDR2 SVGAGI. The CDR3 consists of 11 residues. V was pared by 8 bases and J by 3 bases, with 5 bases between. The chain's CDR3 is CASVDKNIQYF. The DNA of the CDR3 is TGTGCCAGCGTAGACAAAAACATTCAGTACTTC.

Concerning this clone itself: A clone one base away is much larger, so this may be a read error. The rearrangement joins TRBV4-1 to TRBJ2-5; 10 bases line up with TRBD2. Germline loops: CDR1 MGHRA, CDR2 YSYEKL. The CDR3 extends over 15 amino acids. Trimming removed 4 bases from V and 13 bases from J; junction bases left unmatched: 15. The CDR3 reads CASSPSHASGSQPYF. For the CDR3, the DNA is TGCGCCAGCAGCCCGAGTCACGCTAGCGGGAGCCAACCGTACTTC.

This clone showed up just a few times. The chain links TRBV29-1 to TRBJ2-3, with D unclear. The CDR3 is 13 amino acids. Trimming pared 7 bases from V and 4 bases from J, leaving 15 bases between. Germline V gives CDR1 SQVTM, CDR2 ANQGSEA. The CDR3 nucleotides are TGCAGCGGCTCGTGGGGTAGTGCAGATACGCAGTATTTT. This gives the protein CSGSWGSADTQYF.

The chain links TRBV7-9 to TRBJ2-7, with D unresolved. CDR3 size: 17 residues. With 4 bases removed from V and 1 base from J, the gap between germline ends came to 20 bases. Germline loops: CDR1 SEHNR, CDR2 FQNEAQ (reference sequence). The CDR3 here is CASSYWAAPAPSYEQYF. DNA of the CDR3: TGTGCCAGCAGCTACTGGGCAGCCCCGGCACCTTCCTACGAGCAGTACTTC.

The rearrangement uses TRBV10-3 and TRBJ2-5, with TRBD2 identical over 11 bases. V gave up 2 bases and J gave up 2 bases; unmatched junction bases: 1. The CDR3 loop spans 15 amino acids. Germline V gives CDR1 ENHRY, CDR2 SYGVKD. The CDR3 spells CAISERLAGQETQYF. For the CDR3, the DNA is TGTGCCATCAGTGAGCGACTAGCGGGGCAAGAGACCCAGTACTTC.

The chain couples TRBV5-1 to TRBJ2-7; the match to TRBD1 covers 10 bases. With 5 bases clipped from V and 0 bases from J, the junction kept 5 bases outside the gene matches. The CDR3 runs 15 residues. Germline values: CDR1 SGHRS, CDR2 YFSETQ. This CDR3 is CASSSTGGSSYEQYF. The CDR3 bases are TGCGCCAGCAGTTCGACAGGGGGCAGCTCCTACGAGCAGTACTTC.

The chain employs TRBV28 and TRBJ2-5; perhaps TRBD2 as D (6 bases). The CDR3 loop spans 13 amino acids. Germline CDR1 reads MDHEN; CDR2 reads SYDVKM. The V end lost 8 bases, the J end lost 5 bases, and 15 bases lay between the germline ends. The CDR3 nucleotides read TGTGCCAGCCGGTGGTGGCGGGATGAGACCCAGTACTTC. It yields the protein CASRWWRDETQYF.

This clone was picked up one time. The V call is TRBV27, the J call TRBJ2-1; maybe TRBD2 (5 bases). Germline V gives CDR1 MNHEY, CDR2 SMNVEV (reference sequence). The V gene lost 2 bases and the J gene lost 3 bases, with 11 bases spanning the gap. This CDR3 region has 15 residues. The CDR3 reads CASSLRGQNYNEQFF. CDR3 sequence (DNA): TGTGCCAGCAGTTTAAGAGGGCAGAACTACAATGAGCAGTTCTTC.

Turning to this clone: The same CDR3 is also encoded by other DNA sequences in this sample. The V call is TRBV18, the J call TRBJ1-2; D uncertain. V gave up 2 bases and J gave up 4 bases, with 8 bases separating them. CDR1 is KGHSH, CDR2 LQKENI, per germline. The CDR3 runs to 13 residues. CDR3 sequence reads: CASSPGQSYGYTF. The DNA of the CDR3 is TGTGCCAGCTCACCAGGGCAAAGCTATGGCTACACCTTC.

As DNA, the CDR3 is TGCGCCAGCAGCTTGCCGGGGCCAGGTAGCAATCAGCCCCAGCATTTT. Protein: CASSLPGPGSNQPQHF. The chain couples TRBV5-1 to TRBJ1-5, with a weak D call TRBD1 (5 bases). CDR3 size: 16 residues. Germline V gene lookup returns CDR1 SGHRS and CDR2 YFSETQ. V was trimmed by 1 base and J by 0 bases, leaving 11 bases between them.

The V call is TRBV2, the J call TRBJ1-3; unclear D gene. This CDR3 is 14 amino acids long. Trimming took 4 bases from V and 0 from J, leaving 7 bases between them. Germline V CDR1 and CDR2: SNHLY, FYNNEI. The CDR3 protein is CASSGGYSGNTIYF. In nucleotides, the CDR3 is TGTGCCAGCAGTGGAGGGTACTCTGGAAACACCATATATTTT.

This rearrangement joins TRBV5-5 to TRBJ1-2; D is uncertain. Germline loops: CDR1 SGHKS, CDR2 YYEKEE (reference sequence). The V end lost 4 bases, the J end lost 3 bases, and 16 bases lay between the germline ends. This CDR3 has 15 amino acids. This chain's CDR3 is CASSPLEGGYYGYTF. The CDR3 coding sequence is TGTGCCAGCAGCCCTTTGGAGGGAGGATACTATGGCTACACCTTC.